This TCR beta chain was captured by sequencing in a study of vaccination and CD4 T cells after COVID-19. At the level of the study: A median of 101 days (range 35 to 161) separated diagnosis from post-COVID sampling.

Cultured CD4+ T cell DNA underwent sequencing with the Oncomine TCR Beta short-read assay. TCRdb processed the PCR reads anew with MiXCR; each CDR3 protein has one entry. The table includes some 16,000 distinct CDR3 sequences, roughly 80% detected once. This CDR3 region has 18 residues. Trimming took 2 bases from V and 3 from J, leaving 22 bases between them. CDR1 and CDR2 (germline): MGHDK, SYGVNS. Treatment indicated: roughly 11-day PBMC culture with coronavirus spike peptide pools or control peptides (ViraFEST assay). About this clonotype: Its target is not known.

This specimen was CD4+ T cells from blood, cultured in vitro, taken after SARS-CoV-2 vaccination. The chain combines TRBV25-1 with TRBJ1-1; the D gene is possibly TRBD1 (5 bases). The clonotype was recovered from a human donor who received a COVID-19 vaccine. This chain's CDR3 is CASSEGSGQGKWDTEAFF. CDR3 DNA: TGTGCCAGCAGTGAAGGAAGTGGGCAGGGAAAGTGGGACACTGAAGCTTTCTTT.